The 29 T cell receptor beta chains below were found in one sample sequenced in a study of cytotoxic CD8 clonotypes in ibrutinib-treated CLL. Here immunoSEQ multiplex PCR was the method, and the copy in TCRdb shows in-frame clones only, minus some. The data show about 130,000 clones, 79% seen once. The sample was PBMCs, taken after 12 months of ibrutinib treatment. Receptors originate from a human donor with chronic lymphocytic leukemia.

The J gene is TRBJ2-4, the V gene TRBV7-2; tentatively, D is TRBD2 (6 bases). V dropped 3 bases and J dropped 7 bases, with 16 bases sitting between them. This CDR3 spans 15 amino acids. Germline assignment: CDR1 SGHTA and CDR2 FQGNSA. The CDR3 bases are TGTGCCAGCAGCTTCTTACGGCTAAGCGGGAACATTCAGTACTTC. Its translation is CASSFLRLSGNIQYF. Full variable domain (remainder filled in from reference TRBV7-2 and TRBJ2-4): GAGVSQSPSNKVTEKGKDVELRCDPISGHTALYWYRQSLGQGLEFLIYFQGNSAPDKSGLPSDRFSAERTGGSVSTLTIQRTQQEDSAVYLCASSFLRLSGNIQYFGAGTRLSVL.

The chain employs TRBV21-1 and TRBJ1-5; TRBD1, the table's D call, lacks a check against the DNA. TRBV21-1 is termed a pseudogene. The CDR3 extends over 18 amino acids. The CDR3 nucleotides read TGTGCCAGCAGCAGAATTAGTACCGGGACAGGGGGTGAGCAGCCCCAGCATTTT. Its translation: CASSRISTGTGGEQPQHF.

V and J are TRBV5-4 and TRBJ2-3; 9 bases are shared with TRBD1. V shed 3 bases and J 7 bases; nucleotides not matched to a gene: 6. The CDR3 length is 14 residues. Germline assignment: CDR1 SGHNT and CDR2 YYREEE (reference sequence). This chain's CDR3 is CASSSGTGTNTQYF. The CDR3 nucleotides read TGTGCCAGCAGCTCCGGGACAGGGACGAATACGCAGTATTTT.

The chain couples TRBV6-5 to TRBJ2-7; D is possibly TRBD1 (6 bases). The CDR3 extends over 15 amino acids. Between the trimmed V and J ends, which lost 2 bases and 2 bases, there was a span of 13 bases. Germline assignment: CDR1 MNHEY and CDR2 SVGAGI. CDR3 residues: CASSYGSGTTYEQYF. CDR3 sequence (DNA): TGTGCCAGCAGTTACGGGAGTGGGACAACCTACGAGCAGTACTTC.

J is TRBJ2-7 and V is TRBV20-1; possibly TRBD2 for D (5 bases). The V gene's germline CDR1 is DFQATT and CDR2 SNEGSKA (reference sequence). V shed 6 bases and J shed 7 bases, with 13 bases lying between them. The CDR3 loop spans 11 amino acids. As DNA, the CDR3 is TGCAGTGCAAACGGAGGTTGGGAGCAGTACTTC. Translated, it gives CSANGGWEQYF.

The V and J genes are TRBV7-3 and TRBJ2-2; 9 bases are a match to TRBD2. Germline V lookup: CDR1 SGHTA, CDR2 FQGTGA. The length of the CDR3 is 16 residues. Losses at the gene ends were 3 bases for V and 0 bases for J; bases not matched to a gene: 2. The CDR3 nucleotides are TGTGCCAGCAGCTTCACTAGCGGGCCGAACACCGGGGAGCTGTTTTTT. This encodes CASSFTSGPNTGELFF.

The rearrangement uses TRBV7-6 and TRBJ2-1; the D is unclear. Germline V gene lookup returns CDR1 SGHVS and CDR2 FNYEAQ. The CDR3 extends over 12 amino acids. The V end lost 5 bases, the J end lost 13 bases, and 15 bases lay between the germline ends. CDR3 in DNA: TGTGCCAGCAGCCTATCCGGGTTGGACCAGTTCTTC. This translates into CASSLSGLDQFF.

The rearrangement links TRBV19 to TRBJ2-7; no clear D gene. CDR3 size: 14 residues. Trimming took off 1 base at V and 3 bases at J, with 10 bases between the two ends. Germline assignment: CDR1 LNHDA and CDR2 SQIVND (reference sequence). The CDR3 protein is CASSIVTDDYEQYF. The CDR3 nucleotides read TGTGCCAGTAGTATAGTCACGGACGACTACGAGCAGTACTTC. Drawing the rest from reference TRBV19 and TRBJ2-7, the complete variable domain is DGGITQSPKYLFRKEGQNVTLSCEQNLNHDAMYWYRQDPGQGLRLIYYSQIVNDFQKGDIAEGYSVSREKKESFPLTVTSAQKNPTAFYLCASSIVTDDYEQYFGPGTRLTVT.

CDR3 amino acids: CASSKRDRGHTEAFF. CDR3 sequence (DNA): TGTGCCAGCAGCAAACGGGACAGGGGACACACTGAAGCTTTCTTT. The rearrangement links TRBV7-8 to TRBJ1-1; 10 bases map to TRBD1. V dropped 5 bases and J dropped 3; count of bases not matched to a gene: 6. Germline CDR1 reads SGHVS; CDR2 reads FQNEAQ. This CDR3 has 15 residues.

V usage is TRBV28 and J usage is TRBJ2-7, with TRBD1 as a possible D gene (6 bases). Trimming removed 10 bases from V and 1 base from J, with 11 bases in between. Looked up from germline, CDR1 is MDHEN and CDR2 is SYDVKM. CDR3 size: 12 residues. CDR3 bases: TGTGCCATCGAGGACAGATCCTACGAGCAGTACTTC. Protein product: CAIEDRSYEQYF.

This clone was seen more than once but under ten times. The V and J genes are TRBV6-1 and TRBJ2-7; 11 nucleotides align to TRBD2. CDR1 is MNHNS, CDR2 SASEGT, per germline. The length of the CDR3 is 17 residues. The V segment lost 3 bases and the J segment 4 bases; nucleotides outside the gene matches: 11. The CDR3 DNA reads TGTGCCAGCAGTGACAGAAATAGCGGGAGGGCCCGATACGAGCAGTACTTC. Amino acid sequence: CASSDRNSGRARYEQYF.

This clone is a singleton in its sample. The chain has TRBV5-1 and TRBJ2-1; 11 nucleotides match TRBD2. This CDR3 has 15 residues. J gave up 6 bases and V 4 bases, and 6 bases lay outside the gene matches. The V gene's germline CDR1 is SGHRS and CDR2 YFSETQ. The DNA of the CDR3 is TGCGCCAGCAGCCGTACCGGGACTAGCGGCAATGAGCAGTTCTTC. This codes for CASSRTGTSGNEQFF.

The CDR3 here is CASSPLEGWSLDSGANVLTF. Here the CDR3 DNA reads TGTGCCAGTAGCCCCCTGGAGGGGTGGTCCCTGGACTCTGGGGCCAACGTCCTGACTTTC. The chain joins TRBV19 to TRBJ2-6, with D perhaps TRBD2 (6 bases). Germline lookup yields CDR1 LNHDA and CDR2 SQIVND (reference sequence). V was trimmed by 6 bases and J by 0 bases, leaving 24 bases between them. The CDR3 extends over 20 amino acids.

Worth noting for this clone: The junction differs from germline at one of its ends, possibly a read error. This chain uses TRBV11-2 with TRBJ1-1; D gene ambiguous. CDR3 length equals 12 residues. Germline CDR1 and CDR2: SGHAT and FQNNGV. The CDR3, as DNA: TGTGCCAGCAGCCCGGTGGACGGCGGAGGTGTTTTT. Protein: CASSPVDGGGVF.

CDR3 in DNA: TGTGCCAGCAGCTTAGGACGGAACAATCAGCCCCAGCATTTT. Its protein product is CASSLGRNNQPQHF. This rearrangement joins TRBV7-2 to TRBJ1-5; no clear D gene. CDR1 and CDR2 from the germline V gene are SGHTA and FQGNSA. The CDR3 is 14 residues long. The germline V and J ends were trimmed by 1 base and 3 bases, with 7 bases remaining between them. Using reference TRBV7-2 and TRBJ1-5 for the parts outside the CDR3, the full variable domain is GAGVSQSPSNKVTEKGKDVELRCDPISGHTALYWYRQSLGQGLEFLIYFQGNSAPDKSGLPSDRFSAERTGGSVSTLTIQRTQQEDSAVYLCASSLGRNNQPQHFGDGTRLSIL.

V usage is TRBV19 and J usage is TRBJ1-1, with 10 bases that match TRBD1. V lost 4 bases to trimming and J lost 8 bases; unmatched junction nucleotides: 4. The CDR3 is 13 amino acids. CDR1 LNHDA and CDR2 SQIVND come from the germline V gene (reference sequence). CDR3 in amino acids: CASSKVDRGEAFF. The CDR3 DNA follows: TGTGCCAGTAGTAAGGTGGACAGGGGGGAAGCTTTCTTT.

This clone was found once. The chain is built from TRBV19 and TRBJ1-3; D gene ambiguous. CDR3 length: 14 amino acids. Trimming shortened V by 3 bases and J by 0 bases, and 6 bases separated the two germline ends. Germline CDR1 reads LNHDA; CDR2 reads SQIVND (reference sequence). DNA of the CDR3: TGTGCCAGTAGTATGACGAGCTCTGGAAACACCATATATTTT. This codes for CASSMTSSGNTIYF.

V usage is TRBV25-1 and J usage is TRBJ1-1; 8 nucleotides match TRBD1. This CDR3 spans 16 amino acids. Germline-derived CDR1 and CDR2 are MGHDK and SYGVNS. The V and J ends lost 6 bases and 7 bases, in that order; junction bases with no gene match: 16. The CDR3 DNA follows: TGTGCCAGCAGCTTATTTTCCAGGGGGCCTAAAGATGAAGCTTTCTTT. It translates to CASSLFSRGPKDEAFF.

The chain has TRBV27 and TRBJ2-5, with 10 bases lining up with TRBD1. Trimming removed 5 bases from V and 1 base from J; junction bases left unmatched: 4. Germline CDR1 MNHEY, CDR2 SMNVEV (reference sequence). The CDR3 covers 15 residues. CDR3 region: CASSIGQGGQETQYF. In DNA, the CDR3 is TGTGCCAGCAGTATCGGACAGGGGGGCCAAGAGACCCAGTACTTC.

This chain joins TRBV7-2 and TRBJ2-7, with D possibly TRBD2 on 6 matching bases. CDR3 size: 15 residues. Trimming removed 5 bases at V and 2 bases at J, with 16 bases between. Per germline, CDR1 SGHTA and CDR2 FQGNSA. The CDR3 DNA reads TGTGCCAGCAGCCCCTGGGACTCAAAAGCCTACGAGCAGTACTTC. Protein product: CASSPWDSKAYEQYF. The full variable domain, with the rest looked up from reference TRBV7-2 and TRBJ2-7, is GAGVSQSPSNKVTEKGKDVELRCDPISGHTALYWYRQSLGQGLEFLIYFQGNSAPDKSGLPSDRFSAERTGGSVSTLTIQRTQQEDSAVYLCASSPWDSKAYEQYFGPGTRLTVT.

This rearrangement joins TRBV7-9 to TRBJ2-7, with TRBD1 matching over 9 bases. Unmatched junction bases numbered 10, after V lost 2 bases and J lost 5 bases. The CDR3 has 16 residues. The germline gives CDR1 SEHNR, CDR2 FQNEAQ (reference sequence). DNA for the CDR3: TGTGCCAGCAGCTTACTTGGGGACAGGGTATTCCACGAGCAGTACTTC. It translates to CASSLLGDRVFHEQYF.

The chain couples TRBV5-1 to TRBJ2-2, with D perhaps TRBD2 (6 bases). Between the trimmed V and J ends, which lost 3 bases and 4 bases, there was a span of 16 bases. This CDR3 has 16 residues. Germline CDR1 is SGHRS and CDR2 is YFSETQ. CDR3 in DNA: TGCGCCAGCAGCTCTTCCGGGACTCTCCCCACCGGGGAGCTGTTTTTT. It is translated as CASSSSGTLPTGELFF.

This clone has just one count. This chain joins TRBV2 and TRBJ2-5; TRBD2 matches 7 bases. Looked up from germline, CDR1 is SNHLY and CDR2 is FYNNEI. V lost 1 base to trimming and J lost 5 bases; unmatched junction nucleotides: 13. The CDR3 consists of 17 residues. In nucleotides, the CDR3 is TGTGCCAGCAGTGAAGAGACTAGCCTTTATATCGCGGAGACCCAGTACTTC. This codes for CASSEETSLYIAETQYF.

The V gene is TRBV27, the J gene TRBJ2-5; D is uncertain. Germline loops: CDR1 MNHEY, CDR2 SMNVEV (reference sequence). This CDR3 has 14 residues. The germline V and J ends were trimmed by 6 bases and 2 bases, with 13 bases remaining between them. CDR3 sequence reads: CASSLPGLQETQYF. The CDR3 region has the DNA TGTGCCAGCAGCTTGCCGGGTTTGCAAGAGACCCAGTACTTC.

The rearrangement uses TRBV28 and TRBJ2-6; D ambiguous. The germline CDR1 and CDR2 sequences are MDHEN and SYDVKM. The germline V and J ends were trimmed by 1 base and 2 bases, with 12 bases remaining between them. The CDR3 length is 17 residues. The DNA of the CDR3 is TGTGCCAGCAGTTTATACTACCCCGAGACTGGGGCCAACGTCCTGACTTTC. Translation gives CASSLYYPETGANVLTF.

The rearrangement uses TRBV11-2 and TRBJ1-1; D perhaps matches TRBD1 (6 bases). CDR3 size: 15 residues. CDR1 is SGHAT, CDR2 FQNNGV, per germline. V was shortened by 5 bases and J by 4 bases, with 17 bases between the two germline ends. CDR3 in amino acids: CASSQFEGGITEAFF. For the CDR3, the DNA is TGTGCCAGCAGCCAATTCGAGGGGGGTATCACTGAAGCTTTCTTT.

The chain employs TRBV25-1 and TRBJ2-2, with 7 bases matching TRBD1. The CDR3 consists of 14 residues. The germline gives CDR1 MGHDK, CDR2 SYGVNS. V shed 3 bases and J 7 bases; nucleotides not matched to a gene: 5. The CDR3 nucleotides read TGTGCCAGCAGTGAGACAGGGTTCGGCGGGGAGCTGTTTTTT. Translation gives CASSETGFGGELFF. The complete variable domain, with remaining parts taken from reference TRBV25-1 and TRBJ2-2, reads EADIYQTPRYLVIGTGKKITLECSQTMGHDKMYWYQQDPGMELHLIHYSYGVNSTEKGDLSSESTVSRIRTEHFPLTLESARPSHTSQYLCASSETGFGGELFFGEGSRLTVL.

The chain carries TRBV2 and TRBJ1-1; D not certain. The CDR3 runs to 13 residues. CDR1 SNHLY and CDR2 FYNNEI come from the germline V gene. V lost 7 bases to trimming and J lost 1 base, with 10 bases between them. DNA for the CDR3: TGTGCCAGCACTCCGGACTGGAACACTGAAGCTTTCTTT. It codes for CASTPDWNTEAFF. Supplemented by reference TRBV2 and TRBJ1-1, the full variable domain reads EPEVTQTPSHQVTQMGQEVILRCVPISNHLYFYWYRQILGQKVEFLVSFYNNEISEKSEIFDDQFSVERPDGSNFTLKIRSTKLEDSAMYFCASTPDWNTEAFFGQGTRLTVV.

This clone was seen a single time. This sequence joins TRBV6-5 and TRBJ2-1; no definite D call. Trimming cost V 2 bases and J 1 base, with 6 bases left between them. The CDR3 has 14 amino acids. CDR1 and CDR2 (germline): MNHEY, SVGAGI. The DNA for the CDR3 is TGTGCCAGCAGTTACGGGATTTCCTACAATGAGCAGTTCTTC. Amino acid sequence: CASSYGISYNEQFF.